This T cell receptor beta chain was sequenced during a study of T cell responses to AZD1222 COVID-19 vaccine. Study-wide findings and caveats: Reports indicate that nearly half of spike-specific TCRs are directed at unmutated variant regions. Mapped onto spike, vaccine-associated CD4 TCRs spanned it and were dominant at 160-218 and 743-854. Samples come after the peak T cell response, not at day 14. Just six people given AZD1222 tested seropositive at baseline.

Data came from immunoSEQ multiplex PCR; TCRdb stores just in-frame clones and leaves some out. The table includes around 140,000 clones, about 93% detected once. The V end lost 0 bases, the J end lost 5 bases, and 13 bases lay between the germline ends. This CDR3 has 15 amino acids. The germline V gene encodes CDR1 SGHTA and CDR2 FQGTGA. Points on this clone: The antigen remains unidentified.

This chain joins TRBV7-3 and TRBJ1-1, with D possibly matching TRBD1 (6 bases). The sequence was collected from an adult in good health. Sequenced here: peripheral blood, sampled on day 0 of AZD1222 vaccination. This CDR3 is CASSLTGGRGTEAFF. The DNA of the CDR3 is TGTGCCAGCAGCTTAACAGGAGGCAGGGGTACTGAAGCTTTCTTT.